The TCR beta chain under discussion was sequenced for a study of T cells in Graves' hyperthyroidism and ophthalmopathy. The investigators amplified TCR beta CDR3 regions from RNA transcripts. First-round RT-PCR targeting the TCR CDR3 was performed with the HTBI primer set. Using its own MiXCR run on the multiplex PCR reads, TCRdb lists one record per CDR3 protein. The sample has roughly 300,000 distinct CDR3 sequences; about 15% are singletons. This clonotype was seen ten or more times. Its antigen is not known. Overall study findings and caveats: A median about 6.5 months before onset, the model predicted ophthalmopathy.

Graves' hyperthyroidism is called stable when ophthalmopathy does not progress within 18 months. Exclusion of a patient resulted from uncontrolled infection, other autoimmune disease, pregnancy or lactation. Each diagnosis was grounded in clinical symptoms, serum thyroxine and TRAb, thyroid ultrasound, and orbital computed tomography. The sequence was collected from a woman in her twenties or thirties with Graves' hyperthyroidism. Sequencing was performed on blood.

The CDR3 loop is CASSLGSLSGYTF. In nucleotides, the CDR3 is TGTGCCAGCAGCCTCGGGTCCTTAAGCGGCTACACCTTC. The gene calls are TRBV7-3 and TRBJ1-2; D is uncertain. Trimming left V 5 bases short and J 8 bases short, with 15 bases between. The CDR3 has 13 amino acids. Germline V lookup: CDR1 SGHTA, CDR2 FQGTGA.